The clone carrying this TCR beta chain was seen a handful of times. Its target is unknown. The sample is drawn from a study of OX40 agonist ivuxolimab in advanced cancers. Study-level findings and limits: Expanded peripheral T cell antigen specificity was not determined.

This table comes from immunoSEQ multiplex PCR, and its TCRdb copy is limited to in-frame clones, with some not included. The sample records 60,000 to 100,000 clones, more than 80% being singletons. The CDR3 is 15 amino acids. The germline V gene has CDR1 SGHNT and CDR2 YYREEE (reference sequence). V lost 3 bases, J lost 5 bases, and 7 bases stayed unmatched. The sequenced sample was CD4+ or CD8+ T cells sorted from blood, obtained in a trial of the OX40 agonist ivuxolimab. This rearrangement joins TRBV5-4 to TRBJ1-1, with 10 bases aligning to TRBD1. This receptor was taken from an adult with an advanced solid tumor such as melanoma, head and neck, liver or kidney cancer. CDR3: CASSSTDRGRTEAFF. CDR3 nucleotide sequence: TGTGCCAGCAGCTCCACTGACAGGGGGCGAACTGAAGCTTTCTTT.